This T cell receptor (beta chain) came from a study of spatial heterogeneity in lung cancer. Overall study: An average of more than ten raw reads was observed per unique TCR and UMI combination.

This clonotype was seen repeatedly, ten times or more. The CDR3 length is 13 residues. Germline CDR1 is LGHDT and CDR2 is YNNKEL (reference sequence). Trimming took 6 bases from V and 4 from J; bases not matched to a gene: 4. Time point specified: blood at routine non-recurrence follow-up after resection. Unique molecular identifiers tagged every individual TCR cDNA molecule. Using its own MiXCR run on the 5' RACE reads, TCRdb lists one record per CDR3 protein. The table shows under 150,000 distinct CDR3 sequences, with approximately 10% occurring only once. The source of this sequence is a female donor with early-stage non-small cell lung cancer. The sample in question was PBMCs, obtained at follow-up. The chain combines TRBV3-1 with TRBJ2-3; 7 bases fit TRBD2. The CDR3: CASRGGSADTQYF. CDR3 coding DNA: TGTGCCAGCAGGGGCGGGAGTGCAGATACGCAGTATTTT.